These T cell receptor beta chains were read from a single sample in a study of blood T cell repertoires in COVID-19. Profiled with immunoSEQ multiplex PCR; TCRdb holds only in-frame clones, not every one. The repertoire includes roughly 55,000 clones, 65% to 80% of them detected once, and about 16% sits in the top ten. The sample was peripheral blood. The source is a human donor with active or convalescent COVID-19. The donor label of this sample is uncertain. Each CDR3 is given with its conserved first and last residue. The D gene is left open where the match is weak. Clone size is stated in some rows and not others, as once, few, many or a class when expanded.

d_gene	abundance	len	v_gene	j_gene	CDR3aa	CDR3nt
-	few	13	TRBV3-1/TRBV3-2	TRBJ1-4	CASSFKGREKLFF	TGTGCCAGCAGCTTTAAGGGGCGAGAAAAACTGTTTTTT
TRBD1	few	13	TRBV6-5	TRBJ1-2	CASTKGTGGGYTF	TGTGCCAGCACGAAAGGGACAGGGGGCGGCTACACCTTC
-	-	15	TRBV9	TRBJ2-1	CASSPQVNSYNEQFF	TGTGCCAGCAGCCCCCAGGTCAACTCCTACAATGAGCAGTTCTTC
-	once	14	TRBV7-8	TRBJ1-2	CASSSKGVNYGYTF	TGTGCCAGCAGCTCTAAAGGGGTTAACTATGGCTACACCTTC
TRBD2	-	16	TRBV13	TRBJ2-1	CASSTSGRALYNEQFF	TGTGCCAGCAGCACTAGCGGGAGGGCTCTCTACAATGAGCAGTTCTTC
-	-	14	TRBV10-3	TRBJ1-1	CAIKTGGLGTEAFF	TGTGCCATCAAGACAGGCGGACTTGGCACTGAAGCTTTCTTT
-	-	13	TRBV20-1	TRBJ1-5	CSASLTDNQPQHF	TGCAGTGCTAGTTTGACAGACAATCAGCCCCAGCATTTT
TRBD1	-	14	TRBV18	TRBJ2-5	CASSLQGRGETQYF	TGTGCCAGCTCACTACAGGGGAGAGGAGAGACCCAGTACTTC
-	-	15	TRBV7-9	TRBJ2-1	CASSLARGSYNEQFF	TGTGCCAGCAGCTTAGCCAGAGGGTCCTACAATGAGCAGTTCTTC
TRBD2	-	16	TRBV3-1/TRBV3-2	TRBJ2-3	CASSHPTSGFADTQYF	TGTGCCAGCAGCCACCCAACTAGCGGGTTCGCAGATACGCAGTATTTT
TRBD1	-	21	TRBV24-1	TRBJ2-7	CATSAPSHRGQGAYPSYEQYF	TGTGCCACCAGTGCTCCCTCCCACAGGGGGCAAGGAGCCTATCCTTCCTACGAGCAGTACTTC
-	-	17	TRBV7-2	TRBJ2-7	CASSPQRGGTVSYEQYF	TGTGCCAGCAGCCCCCAGCGAGGGGGGACAGTCTCCTACGAGCAGTACTTC
TRBD1	-	13	TRBV2	TRBJ2-7	CASKPQGLYEQYF	TGTGCCAGCAAACCACAGGGGCTCTACGAGCAGTACTTC
-	-	15	TRBV27	TRBJ2-1	CASSLLQGGYNEQFF	TGTGCCAGCAGTTTATTACAGGGGGGGTACAATGAGCAGTTCTTC
-	few	14	TRBV24-1	TRBJ1-5	CATSGTSDNQPQHF	TGTGCCACCAGCGGGACATCTGATAATCAGCCCCAGCATTTT
-	-	13	TRBV6-5	TRBJ1-2	CASSRGGNYGYTF	TGTGCCAGCAGCAGGGGAGGGAACTATGGCTACACCTTC
TRBD2	-	18	TRBV11-2	TRBJ2-2	CASSFPTSGRSDTGELFF	TGTGCCAGCAGCTTCCCGACTAGCGGGAGATCGGACACCGGGGAGCTGTTTTTT
TRBD1	few	13	TRBV19	TRBJ2-7	CASTRDRKYEQYF	TGTGCCAGTACCCGGGACAGGAAGTACGAGCAGTACTTC
-	-	16	TRBV7-8	TRBJ2-5	CASSYPTGLGMETQYF	TGTGCCAGCAGCTACCCCACAGGGCTGGGGATGGAGACCCAGTACTTC
-	-	14	TRBV5-1	TRBJ1-1	CASSLGGLNTEAFF	TGCGCCAGCAGCTTGGGAGGATTGAACACTGAAGCTTTCTTT
TRBD1	-	15	TRBV7-9	TRBJ1-1	CASPAPGQGNTEAFF	TGTGCCAGCCCCGCCCCGGGACAGGGCAACACTGAAGCTTTCTTT
-	once	12	TRBV12-3/TRBV12-4	TRBJ2-7	CATSRGSSEKYF	TGTGCTACCAGCAGAGGGAGCTCCGAGAAGTACTTC
TRBD1	-	15	TRBV14	TRBJ1-1	CASSQPGTGNTEAFF	TGTGCCAGCAGCCAACCAGGGACAGGGAACACTGAAGCTTTCTTT
TRBD2	once	20	TRBV12-5	TRBJ2-3	CASGSIHLAGGRASTDTQYF	TGTGCTAGTGGTTCCATACATCTAGCGGGAGGCCGTGCTAGCACAGATACGCAGTATTTT
TRBD1	-	15	TRBV29-1	TRBJ1-1	CSVDTGAAENTEAFF	TGCAGCGTTGATACAGGGGCCGCCGAGAACACTGAAGCTTTCTTT
-	-	13	TRBV27	TRBJ1-5	CASSLDSYQPQHF	TGTGCCAGCAGTTTGGACAGTTATCAGCCCCAGCATTTT
TRBD1	-	15	TRBV19	TRBJ1-5	CASSPDRAILQPQHF	TGTGCCAGTAGTCCTGACAGGGCGATTCTCCAGCCCCAGCATTTT
-	-	13	TRBV4-1	TRBJ2-3	CASSHPGTDTQYF	TGCGCCAGCAGCCATCCGGGGACAGATACGCAGTATTTT
TRBD2	-	18	TRBV15	TRBJ2-7	CATSRDRGEGGRAYEQYF	TGTGCCACCAGCAGAGACCGCGGCGAGGGCGGGAGGGCCTACGAGCAGTACTTC
-	-	13	TRBV27	TRBJ2-7	CASMAGQNYEQYF	TGTGCCAGCATGGCGGGACAGAACTACGAGCAGTACTTC
-	-	14	TRBV11-3	TRBJ1-1	CASSLEGRGTEAFF	TGTGCCAGCAGCTTAGAGGGGAGGGGCACTGAAGCTTTCTTT
TRBD1	few	17	TRBV5-1	TRBJ1-3	CASSFTGTGGRGNTIYF	TGCGCCAGCAGCTTCACCGGGACAGGGGGCCGGGGAAACACCATATATTTT
TRBD1	-	16	TRBV5-1	TRBJ2-4	CASSLGGTGGAIIQYF	TGCGCCAGCAGCTTGGGTGGGACAGGGGGCGCTATCATTCAGTACTTC
TRBD2	-	16	TRBV6-1	TRBJ2-5	CASSALGTSGRETQYF	TGTGCCAGCAGTGCCCTAGGGACTAGCGGTCGGGAGACCCAGTACTTC
-	-	15	TRBV3-1/TRBV3-2	TRBJ1-1	CASSQVRVMNTEAFF	TGTGCCAGCAGTCAGGTTAGAGTAATGAACACTGAAGCTTTCTTT
-	once	18	TRBV3-1/TRBV3-2	TRBJ1-6	CASSQVLLSTGNNSPLHF	TGTGCCAGCAGCCAAGTACTCCTTAGTACAGGGAATAATTCACCCCTCCACTTT
-	-	19	TRBV5-6	TRBJ1-3	CASSRGVELWSSSGNTIYF	TGTGCCAGCAGCCGGGGGGTAGAGCTCTGGTCGAGCTCTGGAAACACCATATATTTT
-	-	14	TRBV7-2	TRBJ2-7	CASSLGLQADEQYF	TGTGCCAGCAGCTTGGGACTCCAGGCGGACGAGCAGTACTTC
TRBD1	-	14	TRBV30	TRBJ1-5	CAWDPGQGNQPQHF	TGTGCCTGGGACCCGGGACAGGGGAATCAGCCCCAGCATTTT
-	-	11	TRBV12-3/TRBV12-4	TRBJ1-6	CASSAGWALHF	TGTGCCAGCAGTGCAGGGTGGGCCCTCCACTTT
TRBD1	-	14	TRBV6-5	TRBJ1-6	CASSYLQGNSPLHF	TGTGCCAGCAGTTACTTACAGGGGAATTCACCCCTCCACTTT
TRBD1	-	17	TRBV30	TRBJ2-5	CAWSVQNRGALQETQYF	TGTGCCTGGAGTGTACAGAACAGGGGGGCACTCCAAGAGACCCAGTACTTC
TRBD2	few	18	TRBV18	TRBJ2-1	CASSPPGLAGGEYNEQFF	TGTGCCAGCTCACCACCGGGACTAGCGGGAGGCGAGTACAATGAGCAGTTCTTC
-	-	16	TRBV24-1	TRBJ2-3	CATSDSGHTGTDTQYF	TGTGCCACCAGTGATTCGGGACATACAGGGACAGATACGCAGTATTTT
TRBD1	-	15	TRBV5-4	TRBJ1-4	CASSPDSTGGEKLFF	TGTGCCAGCAGCCCCGACTCGACAGGGGGGGAAAAACTGTTTTTT
TRBD2	-	16	TRBV5-4	TRBJ2-7	CASSSPGLAGTYEQYF	TGTGCCAGCAGCTCTCCAGGACTAGCGGGGACCTACGAGCAGTACTTC